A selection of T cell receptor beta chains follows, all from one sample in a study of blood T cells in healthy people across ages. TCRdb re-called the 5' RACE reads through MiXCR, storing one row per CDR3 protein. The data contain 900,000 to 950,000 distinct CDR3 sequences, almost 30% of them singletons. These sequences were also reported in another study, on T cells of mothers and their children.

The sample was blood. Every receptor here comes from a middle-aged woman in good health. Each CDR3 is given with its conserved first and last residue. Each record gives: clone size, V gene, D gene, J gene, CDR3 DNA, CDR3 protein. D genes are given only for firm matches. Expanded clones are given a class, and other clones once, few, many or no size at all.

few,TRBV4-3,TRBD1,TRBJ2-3,TGCGCCAGCAGCCCAGACGGCGGAACAGGGGGCCTCGATACGCAGTATTTT,CASSPDGGTGGLDTQYF
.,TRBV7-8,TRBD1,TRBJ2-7,TGTGCCAGCAGCTTGCAGGGGGCGGTGTCCTACGAGCAGTACTTC,CASSLQGAVSYEQYF
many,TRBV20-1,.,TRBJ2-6,TGCAGTGCTAGAGATCCCGGGACTGCCTCGCTTCGGCCAAACGTCCTGACTTTC,CSARDPGTASLRPNVLTF
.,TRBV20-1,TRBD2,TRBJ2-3,TGCAGTGCTAGATTAAAAGGACTAGCGGGATACACAGATACGCAGTATTTT,CSARLKGLAGYTDTQYF
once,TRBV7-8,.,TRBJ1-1,TGTGCCAGCAGCCCTCCTGGGGGAGCTATGAACACTGAAGCTTTCTTT,CASSPPGGAMNTEAFF
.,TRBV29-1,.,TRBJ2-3,TGCAGCGTTGACACTAGCATTACGCAGTATTTT,CSVDTSITQYF
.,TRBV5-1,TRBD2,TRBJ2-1,TGCGCCAGCAGCTTAGGCGGGGGTAACAATGAGCGGTTCTTC,CASSLGGGNNERFF
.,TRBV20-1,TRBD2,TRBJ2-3,TGCAGTGCTGCAGCGATTAGCGGGGGCCGGGGCTCCGAAGATACGCAGTATTTT,CSAAAISGGRGSEDTQYF
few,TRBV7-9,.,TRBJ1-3,TGTGCCACCGCAATGGTGGGTGGAAACACCATATATTTT,CATAMVGGNTIYF
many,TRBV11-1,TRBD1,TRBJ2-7,TGTGCCAGCAGCCTAACCAGGGGGCCATACGAGCAGTACTTC,CASSLTRGPYEQYF
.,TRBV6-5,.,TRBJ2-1,TGTGCCAGCAGTTACTTTCGGGGATTGAATGAGCAGTTCTTC,CASSYFRGLNEQFF
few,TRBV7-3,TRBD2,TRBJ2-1,TGTGCCAGCAGCTTCGGACTAGCGGAATACAATGAGCAGTTCTTC,CASSFGLAEYNEQFF
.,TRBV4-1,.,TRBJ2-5,TGCGCCAGCAGCCCGCGGGGGACAGCACCCGAGACCCAGTACTTC,CASSPRGTAPETQYF
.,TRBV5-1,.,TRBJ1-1,TGCGCCAGCAGCTTGAAGGGTTCGGAAGCTTTCTTT,CASSLKGSEAFF
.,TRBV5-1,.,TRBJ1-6,TGCGCCAGCAGCCGTATTGAGGGAAATAATTCACCCCTCCACTTT,CASSRIEGNNSPLHF
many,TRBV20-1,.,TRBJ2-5,TGCAGTGCTAGGGCCCCCGGTACCACGCAAGAGACCCAGTACTTC,CSARAPGTTQETQYF